These 26 T cell receptor beta chains were sequenced from one sample in a study of cytomegalovirus exposure and HLA in healthy donors (dated by TCRdb to the late 2010s). Library preparation used the immunoSEQ multiplex PCR assay. TCRdb took over this immuneACCESS table, retaining in-frame rearrangements with V and J assigned. Such tables are incomplete; in checked studies, under half of the missing clones stem from an unresolved V gene, and the remainder is unexplained. For this sample there are 50,000 or so clones; roughly 89% appear just once. Around 9.2% of the sample goes to the ten largest clones. Sequencing used PBMCs. These receptors were collected from a woman between 18 and 29 years old in good health and CMV-seropositive.

CDR3 bases: TGTGCCAGCAGCTTGGGACAGGGGGCGTCCTATGGCTACACCTTC. This gives the protein CASSLGQGASYGYTF. The chain is built from TRBV7-3 and TRBJ1-2; TRBD1 agrees at 12 bases. With V trimmed by 3 bases and J by 4 bases, 3 bases remained unmatched. There are 15 residues in the CDR3. Germline lookup yields CDR1 SGHTA and CDR2 FQGTGA.

The V and J genes are TRBV28 and TRBJ1-3, with D perhaps matching TRBD1 (6 bases). The CDR3 is 16 residues long. V lost 1 base and J lost 4, with 14 bases in between. Germline V CDR1 and CDR2: MDHEN, SYDVKM. DNA of the CDR3: TGTGCCAGCAGTTTATTTGACAGGACGTCCGGAAACACCATATATTTT. This codes for CASSLFDRTSGNTIYF.

The rearrangement uses TRBV2 and TRBJ2-4; 12 nucleotides line up with TRBD2. The CDR3 contains 14 residues. From germline, CDR1 is SNHLY and CDR2 FYNNEI. With 5 bases clipped from V and 5 bases from J, the junction kept 1 base outside the gene matches. The CDR3 coding sequence is TGTGCCAGCAGTCTAGCGGGGGGGCAAAACATTCAGTACTTC. Its translation: CASSLAGGQNIQYF.

The gene calls are TRBV6-5 and TRBJ1-2, with D possibly TRBD1 on 5 matching bases. Trimming stripped 2 bases from V and 4 bases from J, with 8 bases between. There are 13 residues in the CDR3. Germline V gene data show CDR1 as MNHEY and CDR2 as SVGAGI. The CDR3: CASSYDRPYGYTF. For the CDR3, the DNA is TGTGCCAGCAGTTACGACAGACCCTATGGCTACACCTTC.

DNA of the CDR3: TGTGCCACCAAAACCGGGACAGGGCTCACCGGTGGCTACACCTTC. Translated, it gives CATKTGTGLTGGYTF. The chain links TRBV6-5 to TRBJ1-2; 9 nucleotides match TRBD1. Per germline, CDR1 MNHEY and CDR2 SVGAGI. The CDR3 runs 15 residues. V shed 10 bases and J 7 bases; nucleotides not matched to a gene: 16.

The rearrangement joins TRBV5-8 to TRBJ2-3; tentative D call: TRBD2 (5 bases). V dropped 4 bases and J dropped 1 base, with 7 bases sitting between them. Germline V gene sequence: CDR1 SGHTS, CDR2 YDEGEE. The CDR3 extends over 13 amino acids. The CDR3 region is CASSGSGTDTQYF. CDR3 DNA: TGTGCCAGCAGCGGGAGCGGCACAGATACGCAGTATTTT.

The CDR3, as DNA: TGTGCCTGGAGTCGGGGGAGCTCCTACGAGCAGTACTTC. It translates to CAWSRGSSYEQYF. V usage is TRBV30 and J usage is TRBJ2-7, with D possibly TRBD2 on 6 matching bases. From germline, CDR1 is GTSNPN and CDR2 SVGIG (reference sequence). V lost 2 bases to trimming and J lost 0 bases, with 8 bases between them. The CDR3 runs to 13 residues. The whole variable domain, filled in from reference TRBV30 and TRBJ2-7, reads SQTIHQWPATLVQPVGSPLSLECTVEGTSNPNLYWYRQAAGRGLQLLFYSVGIGQISSEVPQNLSASRPQDRQFILSSKKLLLSDSGFYLCAWSRGSSYEQYFGPGTRLTVT.

The V gene is TRBV7-2, the J gene TRBJ2-5; 12 bases fit TRBD2. Germline-derived CDR1 and CDR2 are SGHTA and FQGNSA. The ends lost 6 bases at V and 1 base at J; junction bases unmatched: 3. The CDR3 totals 15 residues. The CDR3: CASRLAGGPQETQYF. CDR3 in DNA: TGTGCCAGCAGACTAGCGGGGGGACCCCAAGAGACCCAGTACTTC.

The rearrangement uses TRBV30 and TRBJ1-2, with 9 positions matching TRBD1. This CDR3 is built from 14 residues. The V gene's germline CDR1 is GTSNPN and CDR2 SVGIG (reference sequence). The V and J ends lost 2 bases and 5 bases, in that order; junction bases with no gene match: 6. The CDR3 loop reads CAWSTDRGWYGYTF. As DNA, the CDR3 is TGTGCCTGGAGTACGGACAGGGGATGGTATGGCTACACCTTC.

The chain combines TRBV15 with TRBJ2-1, with TRBD2 identical over 7 bases. J was trimmed by 14 bases and V by 3 bases; bases with no gene match: 16. The CDR3 sequence is 15 residues long. Germline loops: CDR1 LNHNV, CDR2 YYDKDF (reference sequence). CDR3 coding DNA: TGTGCCACCAGCAGTAGGGAATCGACTAGCCTCGTAAAGTTCTTC. Translation: CATSSRESTSLVKFF.

The rearrangement links TRBV6-5 to TRBJ1-2, with D possibly TRBD1 on 6 matching bases. Germline lookup yields CDR1 MNHEY and CDR2 SVGAGI. The CDR3 is 13 amino acids. V shed 7 bases and J shed 4 bases, with 13 bases lying between them. CDR3: CASKGSRGYGYTF. The CDR3 DNA reads TGTGCCAGCAAGGGAAGCAGGGGCTATGGCTACACCTTC.

The CDR3 nucleotides are TGTGCCAGCAGCACGCTTGCAGGACAGGGGTACGAGCAGTACTTC. It yields the protein CASSTLAGQGYEQYF. The V gene is TRBV5-4, the J gene TRBJ2-7, with 9 bases identical to TRBD1. This CDR3 has 15 amino acids. The V segment lost 4 bases and the J segment 4 bases; nucleotides outside the gene matches: 9. Germline V gene sequence: CDR1 SGHNT, CDR2 YYREEE (reference sequence).

Here the CDR3 DNA reads TGTGCCAGCAGCTTCGGGACTAGCGGGGGCGGGACCCAGTACTTC. Translated, it gives CASSFGTSGGGTQYF. The rearrangement joins TRBV7-8 to TRBJ2-5, with 14 bases that match TRBD2. CDR1 and CDR2 from the germline V gene are SGHVS and FQNEAQ. Trimming at V came to 3 bases and at J to 7 bases, leaving 4 bases not matched to a gene. The CDR3 contains 15 residues.

The rearrangement links TRBV7-9 to TRBJ1-1; TRBD1 is a possible D gene (5 bases). CDR1 is SEHNR, CDR2 FQNEAQ, per germline (reference sequence). The CDR3 has 12 residues. The V end was cut by 4 bases, the J end by 7 bases, with 10 bases between. CDR3: CASSYSTGEAFF. The CDR3 DNA follows: TGTGCCAGCAGCTACAGCACAGGTGAAGCTTTCTTT.

The rearrangement links TRBV7-6 to TRBJ1-6, with D hard to call. CDR1 is SGHVS and CDR2 is FNYEAQ in the germline V gene. The CDR3 contains 12 residues. Trimming shortened V by 0 bases and J by 14 bases, and 8 bases separated the two germline ends. CDR3 sequence (DNA): TGTGCCAGCAGCTTAGCTGAGGGTTCCCTCCACTTT. Translating gives CASSLAEGSLHF.

This chain links TRBV28 with TRBJ1-5; D remains unclear. The CDR3 loop spans 14 amino acids. The germline V and J ends were trimmed by 4 bases and 0 bases, with 7 bases remaining between them. Germline assignment: CDR1 MDHEN and CDR2 SYDVKM. The CDR3 DNA reads TGTGCCAGCAGTTGGCAAATTAGCAATCAGCCCCAGCATTTT. Protein product: CASSWQISNQPQHF.

This chain uses TRBV4-1 with TRBJ2-3; tentative D call: TRBD2 (5 bases). Germline V gene sequence: CDR1 MGHRA, CDR2 YSYEKL. The germline V and J ends were trimmed by 2 bases and 1 base, with 13 bases remaining between them. The CDR3 sequence is 16 residues long. The chain's CDR3 is CASSQSTGMGTDTQYF. Written as DNA, the CDR3 is TGCGCCAGCAGCCAATCGACGGGAATGGGCACAGATACGCAGTATTTT.

The V and J genes are TRBV6-5 and TRBJ1-2; 7 bases match TRBD1. CDR3 size: 14 residues. V was clipped by 6 bases and J by 3 bases; unmatched bases: 7. Germline lookup yields CDR1 MNHEY and CDR2 SVGAGI. Here the CDR3 reads CASREGAAYYGYTF. DNA for the CDR3: TGTGCCAGCAGGGAGGGGGCGGCATACTATGGCTACACCTTC.

This chain connects TRBV11-2 to TRBJ2-1, with TRBD2 matching over 7 bases. Germline values: CDR1 SGHAT, CDR2 FQNNGV. The V and J ends lost 5 bases and 0 bases, in that order; junction bases with no gene match: 7. The CDR3 has 16 residues. The CDR3 DNA sequence: TGTGCCAGCAGCCCGGGACTATCGAGCTCCTACAATGAGCAGTTCTTC. This sequence encodes CASSPGLSSSYNEQFF.

The chain combines TRBV4-1 with TRBJ2-7; 7 bases are shared with TRBD2. From germline, CDR1 is MGHRA and CDR2 YSYEKL. CDR3 length: 14 amino acids. V gave up 4 bases and J gave up 1 base; unmatched junction bases: 4. The CDR3 here is CASSPPGGSYEQYF. CDR3 DNA: TGCGCCAGCAGCCCCCCGGGAGGTTCCTACGAGCAGTACTTC.

The rearrangement joins TRBV11-2 to TRBJ2-5, with D possibly being TRBD2 (5 bases). V dropped 3 bases and J dropped 0 bases, with 14 bases sitting between them. Germline values: CDR1 SGHAT, CDR2 FQNNGV. The CDR3 extends over 16 amino acids. CDR3 coding DNA: TGTGCCAGCAGCTTCCGAGCTACGGGGAACCAAGAGACCCAGTACTTC. Protein sequence: CASSFRATGNQETQYF. Supplemented by reference TRBV11-2 and TRBJ2-5, the full variable domain reads EAGVAQSPRYKIIEKRQSVAFWCNPISGHATLYWYQQILGQGPKLLIQFQNNGVVDDSQLPKDRFSAERLKGVDSTLKIQPAKLEDSAVYLCASSFRATGNQETQYFGPGTRLLVL.

This CDR3 reads CASSFMKGSGNTEAFF. CDR3 nucleotide sequence: TGTGCCAGCAGCTTTATGAAAGGCTCGGGTAACACTGAAGCTTTCTTT. The V call is TRBV7-8, the J call TRBJ1-1; D is ambiguous. Germline CDR1 and CDR2: SGHVS and FQNEAQ. The CDR3 covers 16 residues. The germline V and J ends were trimmed by 3 bases and 2 bases, with 16 bases remaining between them.

The genes are TRBV19 and TRBJ2-5; tentatively, D is TRBD1 (6 bases). The V and J ends lost 8 bases and 3 bases respectively, with 13 bases between them. Germline CDR1 is LNHDA and CDR2 is SQIVND (reference sequence). The length of the CDR3 is 13 residues. The CDR3 DNA is TGTGCCAGTTCGGGACATTTGGAAGAGACCCAGTACTTC. It is translated as CASSGHLEETQYF.

The V gene is TRBV5-1, the J gene TRBJ1-4; D is undetermined. The ends were cut back, 0 bases at V and 4 bases at J, with 4 bases in the middle. The CDR3 runs 13 residues. The germline V gene has CDR1 SGHRS and CDR2 YFSETQ. The CDR3 DNA is TGCGCCAGCAGCTTGGCCAGTAATGAAAAACTGTTTTTT. The encoded protein is CASSLASNEKLFF.

The chain is built from TRBV21-1 and TRBJ2-2; TRBD1, the D gene given by the table, was not confirmed from the DNA. TRBV21-1 is a pseudogene locus. This CDR3 is built from 18 residues. The CDR3: CASSKGGDRPSNTGELFF. Here the CDR3 DNA reads TGTGCCAGCAGCAAAGGGGGAGACAGGCCATCGAACACCGGGGAGCTGTTTTTT.

This chain uses TRBV14 with TRBJ2-7; tentative D call: TRBD1 (6 bases). The CDR3 length is 14 residues. Germline loops: CDR1 SGHDN, CDR2 FVKESK. With 5 bases removed from V and 6 bases from J, the gap between germline ends came to 17 bases. In nucleotides, the CDR3 is TGTGCCAGCAGCAAGGTACTCCCAGGGGCCGAGCAGTACTTC. Protein: CASSKVLPGAEQYF.